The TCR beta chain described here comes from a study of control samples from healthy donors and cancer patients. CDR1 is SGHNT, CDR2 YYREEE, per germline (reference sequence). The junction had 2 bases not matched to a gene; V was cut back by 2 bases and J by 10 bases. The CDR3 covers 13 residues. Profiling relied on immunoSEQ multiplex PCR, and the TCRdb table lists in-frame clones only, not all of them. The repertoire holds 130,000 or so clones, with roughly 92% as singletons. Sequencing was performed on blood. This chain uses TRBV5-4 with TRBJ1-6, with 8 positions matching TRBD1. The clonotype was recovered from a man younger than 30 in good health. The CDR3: CASSLDRGSPLHF. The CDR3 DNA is TGTGCCAGCAGCTTAGACAGGGGCTCACCCCTCCACTTT.